This TCR beta chain was documented in a study of neoadjuvant anti-PD-1 for oral cavity cancer. Stated time point: after neoadjuvant nivolumab, at surgical resection. Trimming removed 2 bases at V and 6 bases at J, with 10 bases between. Germline CDR1 reads GTSNPN; CDR2 reads SVGIG (reference sequence). This CDR3 is built from 12 residues. Study outcomes and limitations: Each response group had just a few patients in TCR analyses.

In regard to this clone: Antigen: not known.

This table comes from immunoSEQ multiplex PCR, and its TCRdb copy is limited to in-frame clones, with some not included. The sample includes roughly 25,000 clones, roughly 29% seen only once; the top ten take 15% to 20%. Source: tumor tissue, taken after nivolumab (anti-PD-1) treatment. This clonotype was obtained from a person between 40 and 80 years old with oral cavity squamous cell carcinoma. This rearrangement joins TRBV30 to TRBJ1-1, with D perhaps TRBD1 (6 bases). The DNA for the CDR3 is TGTGCCTGGAGTCGACAGGTTGCTGAAGCTTTCTTT. It codes for CAWSRQVAEAFF.